This T cell receptor (beta chain) was identified during a study of blood T cell repertoires in COVID-19. The overall study: Samples of COVID-19 (acute and convalescent) were obtained from the United States, Italy and Spain. From T cells, B-cell-depleted T cells, or PBMCs came the material, which was cDNA or gDNA.

The CDR3 runs to 17 residues. V lost 0 bases, J lost 0 bases, and 9 bases lay in between. Germline CDR1 and CDR2: SGHTA and FQGNSA. TCRdb keeps only in-frame clones here, not all; method: immunoSEQ multiplex PCR. The sample includes about 230,000 clones, approximately 83% of them seen just once. This chain uses TRBV7-2 with TRBJ2-6; perhaps TRBD2 as D (6 bases). The sequenced material came from peripheral blood. The source is a middle-aged man with acute or convalescent COVID-19. CDR3 protein: CASSLAGLRSGANVLTF. For the CDR3, the DNA is TGTGCCAGCAGCTTAGCGGGACTTCGCTCTGGGGCCAACGTCCTGACTTTC.